What follows is one TCR beta chain and its context. The antigen is unknown. It was with a sample-barcoded 5' primer and a J-beta primer mix that a second PCR of roughly 7 to 11 cycles was run. One entry per CDR3 protein results from TCRdb running MiXCR on the 5' RACE reads. The table includes 1,300,000 or so distinct CDR3 sequences, approximately 59% detected once. The CDR3 covers 16 residues. J gave up 5 bases and V 5 bases, and 11 bases lay outside the gene matches. Germline CDR1 is MNHEY and CDR2 is SMNVEV (reference sequence). This specimen belongs to a study of blood T cells in healthy people across ages. Study-level points and caveats: Getting older went along with TCR beta diversity per million T cells dropping roughly linearly. Estimates drawn from one million T cells were deemed to understate diversity.

The chain has TRBV27 and TRBJ2-1; the match to TRBD1 covers 8 bases. The sequence was obtained from a man aged 18 to 29 in good health. Material: blood. The CDR3, as DNA: TGTGCCAGCAGTACTATTGGACAGGGTCCCAACAATGAGCAGTTCTTC. As protein: CASSTIGQGPNNEQFF.